This paragraph reports one T cell receptor beta chain. The sample comes from a study of blood T cell repertoires in COVID-19. In germline, CDR1 is KGHSH, CDR2 LQKENI. V lost 4 bases, J lost 4 bases, and 17 bases stayed unmatched. CDR3 length: 18 residues. Profiling relied on immunoSEQ multiplex PCR, and the TCRdb table lists in-frame clones only, not all of them. The sample consists of about 260,000 clones, 70% to 90% of them appearing once. This receptor was taken from a woman between 40 and 50 years old with acute COVID-19. The genes are TRBV18 and TRBJ2-5; 8 bases map to TRBD1. Sample: PBMCs or T cells enriched from blood (not recorded which). The CDR3 DNA follows: TGTGCCAGCTCACGACCCGGACAGGGCAAAACCGGGGTAGAGACCCAGTACTTC. Its translation: CASSRPGQGKTGVETQYF.